The next 20 T cell receptor beta chains were all read from a single sample in a study of T-cell reconstitution after alpha-beta-depleted transplantation in children. Using unique molecular identifiers, the investigators prepared the TCRbeta library. One entry per CDR3 protein, called by TCRdb with MiXCR from the PCR reads. This table holds hundreds of thousands of distinct CDR3 sequences, around 7.8% found once. Source: PBMCs, mostly from graft donor cells, taken 180 days after TCRalphabeta/CD19-depleted stem cell transplant. Receptors were obtained from a male patient aged 10 to 17 who had a stem cell transplant for acute lymphoblastic leukemia, so the T cells may come from the graft donor.

This clonotype appeared many times. This chain connects TRBV5-6 to TRBJ2-3, with TRBD2 matching over 9 bases. The CDR3 spans 17 residues. V shed 5 bases, J shed 11 bases, and the junction held 21 bases outside the gene matches. Per germline, CDR1 SGHDT and CDR2 YYEEEE. For the CDR3, the DNA is TGTGCCAGCAGTCCCTTAGCGGGGGTCCAGATACGCAGGTTGCAGTATTTT. Translating gives CASSPLAGVQIRRLQYF.

This clonotype has at least ten counts. This chain uses TRBV20-1 with TRBJ2-3, with D perhaps matching TRBD1 (6 bases). The CDR3 sequence is 14 residues long. The V and J ends lost 4 bases and 2 bases respectively, with 13 bases between them. Per germline, CDR1 DFQATT and CDR2 SNEGSKA (reference sequence). CDR3 nucleotides: TGCAGTGCTATGGGGGCTAGCTCCACAGATACGCAGTATTTT. It yields the protein CSAMGASSTDTQYF.

This clonotype showed up just a few times. The CDR3 loop is CASSYSYGLNYGYTF. The DNA of the CDR3 is TGTGCCAGCAGTTACTCGTACGGTCTTAACTATGGCTACACCTTC. V usage is TRBV6-5 and J usage is TRBJ1-2; D remains ambiguous. V lost 0 bases, J lost 1 base, and 9 bases lay in between. This CDR3 is 15 amino acids long. Germline CDR1 MNHEY, CDR2 SVGAGI.

This clonotype has ten or more counts. The rearrangement joins TRBV5-5 to TRBJ2-7; D may match TRBD1 or TRBD2 (5 bases each). The CDR3 runs 14 residues. The germline V and J ends were trimmed by 2 bases and 2 bases, with 11 bases remaining between them. Germline-derived CDR1 and CDR2 are SGHKS and YYEKEE (reference sequence). CDR3 in DNA: TGTGCCAGCAGCTTTCCCGGGACGACCTACGAGCAGTACTTC. Encoded protein: CASSFPGTTYEQYF.

Ten or more counts support this clonotype. The J gene is TRBJ1-5, the V gene TRBV9, with D unclear. The ends were cut back, 4 bases at V and 5 bases at J, with 13 bases in the middle. The CDR3 contains 14 residues. Germline CDR1 reads SGDLS; CDR2 reads YYNGEE. The CDR3 here is CASSSYLSDQPQHF. The CDR3 DNA reads as TGTGCCAGCAGCTCCTACCTGTCGGATCAGCCCCAGCATTTT.

The V gene is TRBV23-1, the J gene TRBJ1-5; TRBD1 might be the D (6 bases). TRBV23-1 is noted as an ORF with a role that remains uncertain. CDR3 length: 16 amino acids. V was trimmed by 1 base and J by 5 bases, leaving 15 bases between them. This chain's CDR3 is CASSQWQGGSDQPQHF. The CDR3 coding sequence is TGCGCCAGCAGTCAATGGCAAGGGGGAAGCGATCAGCCCCAGCATTTT.

This clonotype was detected ten times or more. The chain links TRBV10-3 to TRBJ1-3; a possible D gene is TRBD1 (5 bases). Trimming took off 10 bases at V and 0 bases at J, with 13 bases between the two ends. The germline gives CDR1 ENHRY, CDR2 SYGVKD. The CDR3 length is 14 residues. CDR3 region: CASEAGYSGNTIYF. The CDR3 DNA follows: TGTGCCAGCGAAGCAGGGTACTCTGGAAACACCATATATTTT.

This clonotype was detected ten times or more. The chain carries TRBV20-1 and TRBJ2-7; D might be TRBD1 (5 bases). The CDR3 totals 14 residues. Trimming shortened V by 3 bases and J by 5 bases, and 17 bases separated the two germline ends. Germline lookup yields CDR1 DFQATT and CDR2 SNEGSKA (reference sequence). CDR3 coding DNA: TGCAGTGCTAGGAGTGGGGCTTCAGTCAACGAGCAGTACTTC. It encodes CSARSGASVNEQYF.

In this sample, this clonotype turned up many times. The chain has TRBV20-1 and TRBJ2-3; D remains ambiguous. Trimming shortened V by 1 base and J by 5 bases, and 7 bases separated the two germline ends. CDR3 length equals 12 residues. CDR1 and CDR2 from the germline V gene are DFQATT and SNEGSKA (reference sequence). The CDR3 here is CSARVLVDTQYF. CDR3 bases: TGCAGTGCTAGAGTCCTAGTAGATACGCAGTATTTT.

This clonotype has at least ten counts. This chain uses TRBV6-1 with TRBJ2-7; 15 bases fit TRBD2. Trimming took 8 bases from V and 0 from J; bases not matched to a gene: 5. The CDR3 is 16 amino acids. The germline CDR1 and CDR2 sequences are MNHNS and SASEGT. DNA of the CDR3: TGTGCCAGCGGGACTAGCGGGGGGCTATCCTCCTACGAGCAGTACTTC. Translated: CASGTSGGLSSYEQYF.

The V and J genes are TRBV20-1 and TRBJ2-7; TRBD2 matches at 9 bases. Trimming at V came to 7 bases and at J to 6 bases, leaving 7 bases not matched to a gene. From germline, CDR1 is DFQATT and CDR2 SNEGSKA (reference sequence). The CDR3 consists of 12 residues. For the CDR3, the DNA is TGCAGTGTGCGGGAGGGCCCTGCCGAGCAGTACTTC. It is translated as CSVREGPAEQYF.

In DNA, the CDR3 is TGTACCATCTGTCCCTACCGGGACACCGGTAGGGGGTTCACAGATACGCAGTATTTT. Its translation is CTICPYRDTGRGFTDTQYF. This rearrangement joins TRBV12-3 or TRBV12-4 to TRBJ2-3; D is perhaps TRBD1 (6 bases). The CDR3 extends over 19 amino acids.

This clonotype was seen repeatedly, ten times or more. The CDR3: CASKPGGPGNTIYF. The DNA of the CDR3 is TGTGCCAGCAAACCAGGGGGCCCTGGAAACACCATATATTTT. The chain has TRBV25-1 and TRBJ1-3; 8 bases fit TRBD1. The CDR3 sequence is 14 residues long. V was clipped by 7 bases and J by 2 bases; unmatched bases: 4. CDR1 is MGHDK and CDR2 is SYGVNS in the germline V gene.

This clonotype was counted ten times or more. The rearrangement joins TRBV11-2 to TRBJ2-2; D is ambiguous. V was shortened by 0 bases and J by 1 base, with 9 bases between the two germline ends. There are 16 residues in the CDR3. Germline V gene lookup returns CDR1 SGHAT and CDR2 FQNNGV. The CDR3 is CASSLEVKWNTGELFF. CDR3 nucleotide sequence: TGTGCCAGCAGCTTAGAGGTGAAATGGAACACCGGGGAGCTGTTTTTT.

About this clonotype itself: Possible read error: a much larger clone is one base away. The chain uses TRBV6-2 or TRBV6-3 and TRBJ1-6; D possibly corresponds to TRBD1 (5 bases). The CDR3 extends over 13 amino acids. Germline CDR1 is MNHEY and CDR2 is SVGEGT. With 6 bases removed from V and 8 bases from J, the gap between germline ends came to 11 bases. CDR3 sequence reads: CASRGRGDSPLHF. DNA of the CDR3: TGTGCCAGCAGGGGACGGGGTGATTCACCCCTCCACTTT.

This clonotype appeared many times. This chain uses TRBV7-2 with TRBJ2-2; 9 bases are shared with TRBD1. The CDR3 sequence is 14 residues long. With V trimmed by 5 bases and J by 5 bases, 3 bases remained unmatched. Germline V gives CDR1 SGHTA, CDR2 FQGNSA. The CDR3 DNA is TGTGCCAGCAGCCCGGACAGGGGAACCGGGGAGCTGTTTTTT. Translated: CASSPDRGTGELFF. The full variable domain, with the rest looked up from reference TRBV7-2 and TRBJ2-2, is GAGVSQSPSNKVTEKGKDVELRCDPISGHTALYWYRQSLGQGLEFLIYFQGNSAPDKSGLPSDRFSAERTGGSVSTLTIQRTQQEDSAVYLCASSPDRGTGELFFGEGSRLTVL.

This clonotype was detected ten times or more. The chain carries TRBV19 and TRBJ1-5, with D unresolved. Trimming removed 2 bases from V and 4 bases from J, with 6 bases in between. CDR1 and CDR2 (germline): LNHDA, SQIVND (reference sequence). The CDR3 is made up of 13 amino acids. In nucleotides, the CDR3 is TGTGCCAGTAGTATACGAGGTAATCAGCCCCAGCATTTT. Translation: CASSIRGNQPQHF.

Ten or more counts support this clonotype. V is TRBV24-1 and J is TRBJ2-7; TRBD1 matches 7 bases. CDR1 KGHDR and CDR2 SFDVKD come from the germline V gene. The CDR3 runs to 13 residues. V lost 4 bases to trimming and J lost 5 bases; unmatched junction nucleotides: 4. The CDR3 loop reads CATSDRTGDEQYF. The CDR3 DNA reads TGTGCCACCAGTGACAGGACAGGAGACGAGCAGTACTTC.

This clonotype was detected many times. The rearrangement joins TRBV7-9 to TRBJ2-5; the match to TRBD1 covers 7 bases. The CDR3 runs 16 residues. Germline CDR1 and CDR2: SEHNR and FQNEAQ (reference sequence). V was clipped by 4 bases and J by 0 bases; unmatched bases: 8. This chain's CDR3 is CASSSRTGEYQETQYF. For the CDR3, the DNA is TGTGCCAGCAGCTCCCGGACAGGCGAGTACCAAGAGACCCAGTACTTC.

The sample holds many counts of this clonotype. The chain joins TRBV5-6 to TRBJ2-5, with unresolved D. The CDR3 totals 14 residues. Germline CDR1 and CDR2: SGHDT and YYEEEE. V was clipped by 2 bases and J by 3 bases, with 11 bases between them. The CDR3: CASSLAGSEETQYF. The DNA of the CDR3 is TGTGCCAGCAGCTTAGCCGGTAGTGAAGAGACCCAGTACTTC.